Following are 17 T cell receptor beta chains from one sample sequenced in a study of Graves' ophthalmopathy and Graves' hyperthyroidism. Amplified material comprised TCR beta CDR3 regions derived from RNA transcripts. HTBI primers primed a first-round RT-PCR, and a second-round multiplex PCR followed. Each CDR3 protein is one row after TCRdb ran MiXCR on the multiplex PCR reads. The sample records around 1.1 million distinct CDR3 sequences, roughly two fifths being singletons. Sequencing used peripheral blood or thyroid tissue (not recorded which). The source of these receptors is an adult man with Graves' hyperthyroidism.

V usage is TRBV30 and J usage is TRBJ2-7, with D unresolved. The CDR3 has 12 residues. CDR1 is GTSNPN and CDR2 is SVGIG in the germline V gene (reference sequence). V was pared by 2 bases and J by 6 bases, with 11 bases between. This CDR3 reads CAWSRQFSEQYF. The CDR3 nucleotides read TGTGCCTGGAGTCGGCAGTTCAGCGAGCAGTACTTC.

In its sample, this clonotype was seen many times. The chain employs TRBV9 and TRBJ1-2, with 11 bases fitting TRBD1. This CDR3 has 15 residues. Germline-derived CDR1 and CDR2 are SGDLS and YYNGEE. After removal of 3 bases from V and 6 bases from J, the junction contained 7 bases not matched to a gene. DNA of the CDR3: TGTGCCAGCAGCGGGGTAGGGACAGGGGGACATGGCTACACCTTC. Translated, it gives CASSGVGTGGHGYTF.

This clonotype was recorded many times. The rearrangement joins TRBV5-8 to TRBJ1-6; a possible D gene is TRBD1 (6 bases). Germline CDR1 is SGHTS and CDR2 is YDEGEE. The CDR3 sequence is 14 residues long. V lost 5 bases, J lost 10 bases, and 16 bases lay in between. This CDR3 reads CASRLGQTDSPLHF. CDR3 DNA: TGTGCCAGCAGACTGGGACAAACGGACTCACCCCTCCACTTT.

The chain couples TRBV20-1 to TRBJ2-2; TRBD2 aligns across 11 bases. This CDR3 region has 17 residues. CDR1 and CDR2 from the germline V gene are DFQATT and SNEGSKA (reference sequence). Unmatched junction bases numbered 10, after V lost 2 bases and J lost 5 bases. As DNA, the CDR3 is TGCAGTGCTAGATCTATAGCGGGGGGGCCGTCGACCGGGGAGCTGTTTTTT. Amino acid sequence: CSARSIAGGPSTGELFF.

This clonotype was detected ten times or more. The CDR3 DNA reads as TGTGCCAGCAGCCTCCACAAGACTTTGATCGGCGGGGAGCTGTTTTTT. This translates into CASSLHKTLIGGELFF. This chain connects TRBV9 to TRBJ2-2; D unresolved. Trimming took off 4 bases at V and 7 bases at J, with 20 bases between the two ends. This CDR3 spans 16 amino acids. Germline V CDR1 and CDR2: SGDLS, YYNGEE.

The rearrangement links TRBV27 to TRBJ2-5; D remains unclear. This CDR3 contains 14 residues. CDR1 and CDR2 from the germline V gene are MNHEY and SMNVEV (reference sequence). The V end lost 5 bases, the J end lost 4 bases, and 14 bases lay between the germline ends. CDR3 amino acids: CASSRSRVSETQYF. Written as DNA, the CDR3 is TGTGCCAGCAGTCGATCCAGAGTTTCAGAGACCCAGTACTTC.

The V gene is TRBV9, the J gene TRBJ2-2; D is unclear. Trimming stripped 1 base from V and 2 bases from J, with 12 bases between. CDR1 is SGDLS and CDR2 is YYNGEE in the germline V gene. This CDR3 spans 16 amino acids. Here the CDR3 reads CASSVLPIGNTGELFF. In DNA form, the CDR3 reads TGTGCCAGCAGCGTACTCCCTATTGGAAACACCGGGGAGCTGTTTTTT.

Remarks on this clonotype: A read error may explain this, as a much larger clone is one base away. The V gene is TRBV6-5, the J gene TRBJ1-1; D call uncertain. The CDR3 extends over 13 amino acids. The germline CDR1 and CDR2 sequences are MNHEY and SVGAGI. Written as DNA, the CDR3 is TGTGCCAGCAGAGGAGGAGTCGGCACTGAAACTTTCTTT. It yields the protein CASRGGVGTETFF.

Note on this clonotype: A clone one base away is much larger, so this may be a read error. V is TRBV11-2 and J is TRBJ2-7; TRBD1 agrees at 7 bases. V lost 5 bases and J lost 3; bases outside the gene matches: 10. This CDR3 spans 15 amino acids. Germline CDR1 is SGHAT and CDR2 is FQNNGV. In DNA, the CDR3 is TGTGCCAGCAGCACGTGGGGCAGGGGGATCTACGAGCAGTACTTC. Its protein product is CASSTWGRGIYEQYF.

A few counts support this clonotype. This rearrangement joins TRBV10-3 to TRBJ1-1; 7 bases are shared with TRBD1. The CDR3 is 14 amino acids. CDR1 is ENHRY and CDR2 is SYGVKD in the germline V gene. V shed 3 bases, J shed 6 bases, and the junction held 7 bases outside the gene matches. CDR3 protein: CAISDLPGGPEAFF. CDR3 bases: TGTGCCATCAGTGATCTCCCAGGGGGTCCTGAAGCTTTCTTT.

This clonotype came up a few times. The V and J genes are TRBV20-1 and TRBJ2-5, with 11 bases fitting TRBD1. CDR1 and CDR2 (germline): DFQATT, SNEGSKA (reference sequence). CDR3 length: 15 amino acids. V shed 6 bases and J 4 bases; nucleotides not matched to a gene: 10. The CDR3 sequence: CSARKIGQGAETQYF. The CDR3 DNA reads TGCAGTGCCCGGAAAATCGGACAGGGGGCAGAGACCCAGTACTTC.

With respect to this clonotype: Its ends do not fully match the called genes, so a read error is possible. J is TRBJ1-2 and V is TRBV4-1; D ambiguous. Germline CDR1 MGHRA, CDR2 YSYEKL. This CDR3 region has 11 residues. CDR3 DNA sequence: TGCGTCAGCAGCCAAGACTATGGCTACACCTTC. It codes for CVSSQDYGYTF.

Comments on this clonotype: One end of the junction is discordant with germline, which a read error may explain. V and J are TRBV10-3 and TRBJ2-7, with D perhaps matching TRBD2 (6 bases). This CDR3 comprises 13 residues. Germline V gene lookup returns CDR1 ENHRY and CDR2 SYGVKD. The CDR3 DNA reads as TGTGCCATCAGGGCGGGACTCTCCTGCGAGCAGTACTTC. Its translation is CAIRAGLSCEQYF.

This clonotype has more than one count but fewer than ten. The chain joins TRBV28 to TRBJ2-7; TRBD2 aligns across 11 bases. Per the germline V gene, CDR1 is MDHEN and CDR2 is SYDVKM. The CDR3 is 13 residues long. V lost 7 bases and J lost 4; bases outside the gene matches: 3. CDR3 amino acids: CASTPSGRYEQYF. The CDR3 nucleotides read TGTGCCAGCACCCCTAGCGGGAGGTACGAGCAGTACTTC.

This clonotype was detected a few times. The CDR3 bases are TGTGCCAGCAGCTCCCAATCGGGGGGCGATGGCTACACCTTC. Residues: CASSSQSGGDGYTF. The gene calls are TRBV7-9 and TRBJ1-2, with a possible D match to TRBD1 (6 bases). Germline CDR1 is SEHNR and CDR2 is FQNEAQ (reference sequence). The CDR3 is made up of 14 amino acids. V dropped 4 bases and J dropped 6 bases, with 15 bases sitting between them.

The chain recombines TRBV4-1 with TRBJ1-1; D gene unclear. V dropped 4 bases and J dropped 1 base, with 10 bases sitting between them. The CDR3 covers 14 residues. Germline V gene data show CDR1 as MGHRA and CDR2 as YSYEKL. CDR3 amino acids: CASSPLLENTEAFF. The CDR3 bases are TGCGCCAGCAGCCCCCTACTCGAGAACACTGAAGCTTTCTTT.

On this clonotype: A much larger clone differs by one base, so this may be a read error. The V and J genes are TRBV19 and TRBJ1-1; TRBD1 aligns across 7 bases. Germline assignment: CDR1 LNHDA and CDR2 SQIVND (reference sequence). The length of the CDR3 is 15 residues. The CDR3 is CASSPGTDMNAEAFF. In nucleotides, the CDR3 is TGTGCCAGTAGTCCAGGGACAGATATGAACGCTGAAGCTTTCTTT.